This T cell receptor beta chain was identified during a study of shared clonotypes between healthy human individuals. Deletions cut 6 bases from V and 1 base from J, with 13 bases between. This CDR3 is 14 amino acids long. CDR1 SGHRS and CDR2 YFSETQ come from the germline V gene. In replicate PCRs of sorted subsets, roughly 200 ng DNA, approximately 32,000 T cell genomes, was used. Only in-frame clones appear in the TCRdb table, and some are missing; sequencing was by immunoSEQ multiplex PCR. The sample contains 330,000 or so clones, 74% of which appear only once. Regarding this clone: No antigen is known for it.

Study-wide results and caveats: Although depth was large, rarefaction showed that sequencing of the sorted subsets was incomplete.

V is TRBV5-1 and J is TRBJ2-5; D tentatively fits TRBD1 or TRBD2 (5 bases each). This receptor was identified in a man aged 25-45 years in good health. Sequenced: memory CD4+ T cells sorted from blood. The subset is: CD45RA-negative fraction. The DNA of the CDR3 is TGCGCCAGCACCAACACCGGGGCCCAAGAGACCCAGTACTTC. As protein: CASTNTGAQETQYF.